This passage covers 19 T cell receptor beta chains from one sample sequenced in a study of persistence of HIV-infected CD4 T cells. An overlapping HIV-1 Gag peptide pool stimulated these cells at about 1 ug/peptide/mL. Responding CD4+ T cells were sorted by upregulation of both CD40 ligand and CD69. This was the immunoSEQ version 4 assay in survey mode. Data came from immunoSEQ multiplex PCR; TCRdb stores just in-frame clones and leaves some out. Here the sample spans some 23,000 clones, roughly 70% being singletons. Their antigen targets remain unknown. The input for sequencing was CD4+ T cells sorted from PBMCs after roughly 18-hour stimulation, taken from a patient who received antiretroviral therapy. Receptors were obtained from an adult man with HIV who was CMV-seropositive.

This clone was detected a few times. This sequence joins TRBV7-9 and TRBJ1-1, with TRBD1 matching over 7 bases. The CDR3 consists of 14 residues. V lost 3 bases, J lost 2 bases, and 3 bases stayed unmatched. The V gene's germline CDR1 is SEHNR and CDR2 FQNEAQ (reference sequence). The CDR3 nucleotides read TGTGCCAGCAGCTTGGGACAGTTAAACACTGAAGCTTTCTTT. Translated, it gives CASSLGQLNTEAFF.

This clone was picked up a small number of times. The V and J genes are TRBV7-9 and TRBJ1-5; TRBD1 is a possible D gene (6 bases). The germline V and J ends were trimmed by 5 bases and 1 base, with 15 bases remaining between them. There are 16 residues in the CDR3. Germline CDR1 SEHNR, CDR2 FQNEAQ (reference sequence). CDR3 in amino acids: CASSTGRGGSNQPQHF. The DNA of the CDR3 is TGTGCCAGCAGCACAGGGAGGGGGGGAAGCAATCAGCCCCAGCATTTT.

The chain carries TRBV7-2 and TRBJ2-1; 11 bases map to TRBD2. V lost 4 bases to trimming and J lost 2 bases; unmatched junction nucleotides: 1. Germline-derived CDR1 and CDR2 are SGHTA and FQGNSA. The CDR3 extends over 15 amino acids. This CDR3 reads CASSSSGGTYNEQFF. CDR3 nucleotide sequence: TGTGCCAGCAGCTCTAGCGGGGGGACCTACAATGAGCAGTTCTTC.

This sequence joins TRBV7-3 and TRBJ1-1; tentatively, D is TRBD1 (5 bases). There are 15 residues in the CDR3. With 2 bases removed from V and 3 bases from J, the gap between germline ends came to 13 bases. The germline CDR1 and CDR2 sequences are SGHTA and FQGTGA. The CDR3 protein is CASSLQGLRDTEAFF. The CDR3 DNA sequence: TGTGCCAGCAGCTTACAGGGACTACGAGACACTGAAGCTTTCTTT.

The CDR3: CASSLSTRPGQGSNEQFF. The CDR3 DNA is TGTGCCAGCAGTTTATCAACGAGACCGGGACAGGGGTCCAATGAGCAGTTCTTC. The chain recombines TRBV27 with TRBJ2-1, with 10 bases fitting TRBD1. With 0 bases clipped from V and 6 bases from J, the junction kept 11 bases outside the gene matches. In germline, CDR1 is MNHEY, CDR2 SMNVEV (reference sequence). CDR3 length equals 18 residues.

The CDR3 sequence is CASSPGQGYYGYTF. CDR3 coding DNA: TGTGCCAGTAGCCCGGGACAGGGGTACTATGGCTACACCTTC. The chain couples TRBV19 to TRBJ1-2; 10 bases are a match to TRBD1. CDR3 length: 14 residues. Trimming took 6 bases from V and 3 from J; bases not matched to a gene: 4. Germline CDR1 is LNHDA and CDR2 is SQIVND (reference sequence).

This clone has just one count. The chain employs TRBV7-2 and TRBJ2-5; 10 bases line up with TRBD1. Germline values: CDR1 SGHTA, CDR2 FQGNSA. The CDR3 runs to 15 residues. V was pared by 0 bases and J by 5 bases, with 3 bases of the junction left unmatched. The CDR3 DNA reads TGTGCCAGCAGCTTAGCGACAGGGGGCAGGGAGACCCAGTACTTC. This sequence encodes CASSLATGGRETQYF.

The CDR3 bases are TGTGCCAGCAGCACCACAGGGAATGACTATGGCTACACCTTC. Its protein product is CASSTTGNDYGYTF. The gene calls are TRBV7-2 and TRBJ1-2; a possible D gene is TRBD1 (6 bases). The CDR3 length is 14 residues. Trimming cost V 5 bases and J 3 bases, with 13 bases left between them. Germline V gene lookup returns CDR1 SGHTA and CDR2 FQGNSA. The full variable domain, in which reference TRBV7-2 and TRBJ1-2 provide the parts outside the CDR3, is GAGVSQSPSNKVTEKGKDVELRCDPISGHTALYWYRQSLGQGLEFLIYFQGNSAPDKSGLPSDRFSAERTGGSVSTLTIQRTQQEDSAVYLCASSTTGNDYGYTFGSGTRLTVV.

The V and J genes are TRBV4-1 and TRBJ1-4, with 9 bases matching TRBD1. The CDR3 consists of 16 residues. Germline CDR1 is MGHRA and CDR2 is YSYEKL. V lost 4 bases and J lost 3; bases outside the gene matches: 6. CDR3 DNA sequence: TGCGCCAGCAGCCCGACTGGGACAGGGTCTAATGAAAAACTGTTTTTT. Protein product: CASSPTGTGSNEKLFF.

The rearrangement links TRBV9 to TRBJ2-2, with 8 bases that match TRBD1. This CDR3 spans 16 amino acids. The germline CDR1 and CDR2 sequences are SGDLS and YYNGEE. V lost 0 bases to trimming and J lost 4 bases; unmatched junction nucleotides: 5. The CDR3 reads CASSVAMDRVTGELFF. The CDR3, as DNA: TGTGCCAGCAGCGTAGCTATGGACAGGGTCACCGGGGAGCTGTTTTTT.

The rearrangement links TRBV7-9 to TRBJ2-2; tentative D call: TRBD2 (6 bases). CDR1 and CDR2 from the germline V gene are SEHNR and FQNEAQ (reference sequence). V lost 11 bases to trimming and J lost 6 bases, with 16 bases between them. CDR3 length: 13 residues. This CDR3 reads CAPHGGEAGELFF. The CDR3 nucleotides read TGTGCCCCGCACGGGGGTGAAGCCGGGGAGCTGTTTTTT.

The CDR3 nucleotides are TGCGCCAGCAGCAACCGGGACAGGGGAGTCGATGAGCAGTTCTTC. Its protein is CASSNRDRGVDEQFF. The chain carries TRBV5-1 and TRBJ2-1; 10 nucleotides line up with TRBD1. This CDR3 contains 15 residues. Losses at the gene ends were 4 bases for V and 8 bases for J; bases not matched to a gene: 9. The germline gives CDR1 SGHRS, CDR2 YFSETQ.

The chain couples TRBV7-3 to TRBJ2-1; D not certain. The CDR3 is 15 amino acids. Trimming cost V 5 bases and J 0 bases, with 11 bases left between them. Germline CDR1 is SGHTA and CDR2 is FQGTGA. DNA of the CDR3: TGTGCCAGCAGCACTACACAGAGCTCCTACAATGAGCAGTTCTTC. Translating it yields CASSTTQSSYNEQFF.

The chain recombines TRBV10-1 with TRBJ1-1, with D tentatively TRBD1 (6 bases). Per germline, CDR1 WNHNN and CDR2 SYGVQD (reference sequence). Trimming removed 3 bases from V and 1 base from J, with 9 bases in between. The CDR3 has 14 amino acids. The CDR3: CASSEQGPNTEAFF. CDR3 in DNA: TGCGCCAGCAGTGAACAGGGCCCGAACACTGAAGCTTTCTTT.

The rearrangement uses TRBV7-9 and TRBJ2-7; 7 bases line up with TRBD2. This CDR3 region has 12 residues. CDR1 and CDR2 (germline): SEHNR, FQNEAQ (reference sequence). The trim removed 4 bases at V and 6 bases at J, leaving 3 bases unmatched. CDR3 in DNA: TGTGCCAGCAGCTCCCGGGGGGTCGAGCAGTACTTC. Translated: CASSSRGVEQYF.

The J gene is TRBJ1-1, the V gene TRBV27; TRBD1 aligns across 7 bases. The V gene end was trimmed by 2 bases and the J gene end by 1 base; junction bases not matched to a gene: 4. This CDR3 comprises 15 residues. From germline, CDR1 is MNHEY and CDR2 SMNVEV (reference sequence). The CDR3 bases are TGTGCCAGCAGTTTAAGATCAGGGGGGAACACTGAAGCTTTCTTT. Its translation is CASSLRSGGNTEAFF.

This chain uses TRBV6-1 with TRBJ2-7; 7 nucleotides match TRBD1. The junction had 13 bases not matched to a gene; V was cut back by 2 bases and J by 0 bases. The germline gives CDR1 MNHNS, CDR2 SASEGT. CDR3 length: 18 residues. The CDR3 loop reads CASSESSYGTESSYEQYF. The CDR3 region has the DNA TGTGCCAGCAGTGAATCGAGTTATGGGACAGAGAGCTCCTACGAGCAGTACTTC.

Here the CDR3 DNA reads TGTGCCAGCAGTGCACCTGACAGGGGGGCCTCCTACGAGCAGTACTTC. Amino acids: CASSAPDRGASYEQYF. This chain joins TRBV6-1 and TRBJ2-7; 9 bases align to TRBD1. This CDR3 has 16 amino acids. Trimming removed 4 bases from V and 0 bases from J; junction bases left unmatched: 7. Germline assignment: CDR1 MNHNS and CDR2 SASEGT.

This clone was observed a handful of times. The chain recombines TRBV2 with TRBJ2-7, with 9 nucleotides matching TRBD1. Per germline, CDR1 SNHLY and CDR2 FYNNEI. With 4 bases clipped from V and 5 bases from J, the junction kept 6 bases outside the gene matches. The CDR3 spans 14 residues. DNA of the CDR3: TGTGCCAGCAGTGGAGGGACAGGGTTCCACGAGCAGTACTTC. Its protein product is CASSGGTGFHEQYF.